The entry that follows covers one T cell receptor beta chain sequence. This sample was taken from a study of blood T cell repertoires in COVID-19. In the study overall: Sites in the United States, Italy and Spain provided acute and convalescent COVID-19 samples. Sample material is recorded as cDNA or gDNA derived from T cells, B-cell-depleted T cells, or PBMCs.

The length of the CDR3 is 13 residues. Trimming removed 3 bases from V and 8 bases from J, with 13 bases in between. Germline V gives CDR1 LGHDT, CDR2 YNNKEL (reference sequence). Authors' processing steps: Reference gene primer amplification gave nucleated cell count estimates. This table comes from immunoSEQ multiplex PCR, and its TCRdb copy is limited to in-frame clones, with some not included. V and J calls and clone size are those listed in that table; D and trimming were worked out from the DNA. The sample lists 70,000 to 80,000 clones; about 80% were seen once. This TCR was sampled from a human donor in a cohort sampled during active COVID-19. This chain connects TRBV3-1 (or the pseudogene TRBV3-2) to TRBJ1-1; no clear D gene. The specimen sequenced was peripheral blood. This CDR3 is CASSQLTGGEAFF. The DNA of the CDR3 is TGTGCCAGCAGCCAGCTAACGGGAGGAGAAGCTTTCTTT.